Shown below are 21 T cell receptor beta chains from a single sample sequenced in a study of blood T cell repertoires in COVID-19. Produced via immunoSEQ multiplex PCR; TCRdb's table is partial and in-frame only. This table holds around 140,000 clones, about 90% found once. Source material: peripheral blood. The source of these receptors is a man aged 45 to 65 with active COVID-19.

In its sample, this clone was seen once. The chain employs TRBV7-9 and TRBJ2-2, with 9 bases aligning to TRBD1. The CDR3 has 19 residues. The germline V gene encodes CDR1 SEHNR and CDR2 FQNEAQ (reference sequence). Trimming cost V 5 bases and J 0 bases; bases outside gene matches: 13. CDR3 region: CASSNPVVQGASNTGELFF. The CDR3 coding sequence is TGTGCCAGCAGCAACCCAGTCGTACAGGGGGCCTCGAACACCGGGGAGCTGTTTTTT.

The chain has TRBV9 and TRBJ2-1; TRBD2 matches 9 bases. The ends lost 2 bases at V and 13 bases at J; junction bases unmatched: 13. The CDR3 length is 15 residues. CDR1 is SGDLS and CDR2 is YYNGEE in the germline V gene. This CDR3 is CASSVGGETSGTQFF. Written as DNA, the CDR3 is TGTGCCAGCAGCGTCGGAGGGGAGACTAGCGGCACACAGTTCTTC.

This rearrangement joins TRBV12-3 or TRBV12-4 to TRBJ1-1; D might be TRBD1 (6 bases). V lost 1 base to trimming and J lost 10 bases, with 13 bases between them. The CDR3 extends over 13 amino acids. CDR3 sequence (DNA): TGTGCCAGCAGTTTAGATGTGGGGGCGCGAGCTTTCTTT. Translated: CASSLDVGARAFF.

The sample holds a few counts of this clone. The chain joins TRBV6-2 or TRBV6-3 to TRBJ1-1, with 9 bases that match TRBD1. There are 14 residues in the CDR3. The V segment lost 6 bases and the J segment 8 bases; nucleotides outside the gene matches: 10. CDR1 MNHEY and CDR2 SVGEGT come from the germline V gene. CDR3 DNA sequence: TGTGCCAGCAGCTCACAGGGGGCGTCCTCCGAAGCTTTCTTT. Translating gives CASSSQGASSEAFF.

The V gene is TRBV7-9, the J gene TRBJ1-5, with D possibly being TRBD1 (6 bases). Per the germline V gene, CDR1 is SEHNR and CDR2 is FQNEAQ (reference sequence). This CDR3 is built from 16 residues. V was shortened by 4 bases and J by 5 bases, with 18 bases between the two germline ends. The CDR3 nucleotides read TGTGCCAGCAGCTCATCCTCAGGGGTGCAAGATCAGCCCCAGCATTTT. The encoded protein is CASSSSSGVQDQPQHF.

The V call is TRBV5-1, the J call TRBJ1-4, with 10 bases fitting TRBD1. Germline V lookup: CDR1 SGHRS, CDR2 YFSETQ. Losses at the gene ends were 5 bases for V and 7 bases for J; bases not matched to a gene: 5. The CDR3 runs 14 residues. CDR3 in DNA: TGCGCCAGCAGATCCGGACAGGGGGGTGAAAAACTGTTTTTT. Its translation is CASRSGQGGEKLFF.

This sequence joins TRBV7-8 and TRBJ2-2; TRBD1 matches at 7 bases. The junction had 10 bases not matched to a gene; V was cut back by 5 bases and J by 4 bases. The germline CDR1 and CDR2 sequences are SGHVS and FQNEAQ. The CDR3 length is 16 residues. CDR3 nucleotides: TGTGCCAGCAGCCTACGGACAGGAGGTGCCACCGGGGAGCTGTTTTTT. It codes for CASSLRTGGATGELFF.

The V call is TRBV6-5, the J call TRBJ1-2; perhaps TRBD1 as D (5 bases). The CDR3 has 14 amino acids. V dropped 5 bases and J dropped 1 base, with 11 bases sitting between them. Germline V gives CDR1 MNHEY, CDR2 SVGAGI. The CDR3 sequence is CASSRGGDNYGYTF. CDR3 DNA: TGTGCCAGCAGTCGGGGGGGGGATAACTATGGCTACACCTTC.

This clone appeared a single time. J is TRBJ2-1 and V is TRBV9; 8 bases line up with TRBD2. Germline assignment: CDR1 SGDLS and CDR2 YYNGEE. V was clipped by 0 bases and J by 4 bases; unmatched bases: 3. The CDR3 is made up of 15 amino acids. In nucleotides, the CDR3 is TGTGCCAGCAGCGTAGGCGGGGGGAATTACAATGAGCAGTTCTTC. Translating gives CASSVGGGNYNEQFF.

This sequence joins TRBV9 and TRBJ2-1, with 12 positions matching TRBD2. The CDR3 contains 16 residues. Losses at the gene ends were 4 bases for V and 7 bases for J; bases not matched to a gene: 9. The germline CDR1 and CDR2 sequences are SGDLS and YYNGEE. This CDR3 reads CASSLAGGRGVNEQFF. CDR3 nucleotides: TGTGCCAGCAGCCTAGCGGGGGGGCGTGGGGTTAATGAGCAGTTCTTC.

The rearrangement uses TRBV30 and TRBJ1-5; possibly TRBD1 for D (5 bases). The germline V gene has CDR1 GTSNPN and CDR2 SVGIG (reference sequence). This CDR3 region has 12 residues. V was cut by 3 bases and J by 8 bases, with 11 bases left in between. The CDR3 DNA reads TGTGCCTGGAGCGCAGGGCCTGAGCCCCAGCATTTT. Encoded protein: CAWSAGPEPQHF.

This clone was seen only once. This chain connects TRBV3-1 (or the pseudogene TRBV3-2) to TRBJ2-3, with unresolved D. Trimming stripped 1 base from V and 2 bases from J, with 13 bases between. Looked up from germline, CDR1 is LGHDT and CDR2 is YNNKEL (reference sequence). This CDR3 region has 16 residues. Here the CDR3 reads CASSQGSLSPTDTQYF. In nucleotides, the CDR3 is TGTGCCAGCAGCCAAGGCTCACTAAGCCCCACAGATACGCAGTATTTT.

The chain is built from TRBV7-9 and TRBJ1-3, with 9 bases fitting TRBD1. With 5 bases clipped from V and 4 bases from J, the junction kept 12 bases outside the gene matches. CDR1 and CDR2 from the germline V gene are SEHNR and FQNEAQ (reference sequence). CDR3 length equals 17 residues. CDR3 sequence: CASSPQAGTGYGNTIYF. In nucleotides, the CDR3 is TGTGCCAGCAGCCCACAAGCCGGGACAGGGTACGGAAACACCATATATTTT.

V usage is TRBV7-2 and J usage is TRBJ2-6, with D possibly being TRBD2 (5 bases). V lost 3 bases and J lost 3, with 9 bases in between. The CDR3 totals 15 residues. Germline V gene lookup returns CDR1 SGHTA and CDR2 FQGNSA. CDR3 nucleotide sequence: TGTGCCAGCAGCTTTACGGGGTATGGGGCCAACGTCCTGACTTTC. Protein sequence: CASSFTGYGANVLTF.

This clone was found once. The V call is TRBV7-2, the J call TRBJ2-7; the match to TRBD1 covers 8 bases. This CDR3 spans 15 amino acids. CDR1 is SGHTA, CDR2 FQGNSA, per germline. J was trimmed by 3 bases and V by 8 bases; bases with no gene match: 12. This CDR3 is CASATGTGSLYEQYF. The CDR3 DNA follows: TGTGCCAGCGCAACCGGGACAGGATCTCTCTACGAGCAGTACTTC.

The rearrangement uses TRBV2 and TRBJ2-7, with TRBD2 matching 9 bases. Germline trimming cut 2 bases from V and 4 bases from J; bases unmatched to any gene: 9. The length of the CDR3 is 16 residues. Germline values: CDR1 SNHLY, CDR2 FYNNEI. Here the CDR3 reads CASSESGGGGIYEQYF. DNA for the CDR3: TGTGCCAGCAGTGAATCCGGCGGGGGGGGGATTTACGAGCAGTACTTC.

V usage is TRBV5-1 and J usage is TRBJ2-7; perhaps TRBD2 as D (6 bases). The length of the CDR3 is 14 residues. CDR1 is SGHRS and CDR2 is YFSETQ in the germline V gene. Trimming removed 4 bases from V and 6 bases from J, with 17 bases in between. Here the CDR3 DNA reads TGCGCCAGCAGCCCCGACGGGGGTCTAGTCGAGCAGTACTTC. Translating gives CASSPDGGLVEQYF.

The chain joins TRBV6-5 to TRBJ1-2; unclear D gene. V was clipped by 2 bases and J by 1 base, with 5 bases between them. This CDR3 is 13 amino acids long. CDR1 and CDR2 from the germline V gene are MNHEY and SVGAGI. CDR3 sequence: CASSYASNYGYTF. In DNA form, the CDR3 reads TGTGCCAGCAGTTACGCCAGTAACTATGGCTACACCTTC.

This clone was seen a few times. The chain joins TRBV10-3 to TRBJ1-2; D is uncertain. Germline loops: CDR1 ENHRY, CDR2 SYGVKD. The germline V and J ends were trimmed by 0 bases and 8 bases, with 10 bases remaining between them. The CDR3 runs 13 residues. CDR3: CAISESPSGGYTF. The CDR3 DNA follows: TGTGCCATCAGTGAGTCTCCGAGCGGGGGCTACACCTTC.

The chain joins TRBV15 to TRBJ2-3; tentative D call: TRBD2 (6 bases). V was cut by 1 base and J by 3 bases, with 8 bases left in between. Germline V gives CDR1 LNHNV, CDR2 YYDKDF (reference sequence). The CDR3 sequence is 14 residues long. The DNA of the CDR3 is TGTGCCACCAGCAGAGGACTAGAAACAGATACGCAGTATTTT. Protein product: CATSRGLETDTQYF.

The rearrangement links TRBV27 to TRBJ2-1; TRBD2 matches 11 bases. V shed 2 bases, J shed 4 bases, and the junction held 4 bases outside the gene matches. CDR3 size: 16 residues. CDR1 is MNHEY and CDR2 is SMNVEV in the germline V gene (reference sequence). The CDR3 bases are TGTGCCAGCAGTTTAGGGACTAGCGGAGCTTACAATGAGCAGTTCTTC. It yields the protein CASSLGTSGAYNEQFF.